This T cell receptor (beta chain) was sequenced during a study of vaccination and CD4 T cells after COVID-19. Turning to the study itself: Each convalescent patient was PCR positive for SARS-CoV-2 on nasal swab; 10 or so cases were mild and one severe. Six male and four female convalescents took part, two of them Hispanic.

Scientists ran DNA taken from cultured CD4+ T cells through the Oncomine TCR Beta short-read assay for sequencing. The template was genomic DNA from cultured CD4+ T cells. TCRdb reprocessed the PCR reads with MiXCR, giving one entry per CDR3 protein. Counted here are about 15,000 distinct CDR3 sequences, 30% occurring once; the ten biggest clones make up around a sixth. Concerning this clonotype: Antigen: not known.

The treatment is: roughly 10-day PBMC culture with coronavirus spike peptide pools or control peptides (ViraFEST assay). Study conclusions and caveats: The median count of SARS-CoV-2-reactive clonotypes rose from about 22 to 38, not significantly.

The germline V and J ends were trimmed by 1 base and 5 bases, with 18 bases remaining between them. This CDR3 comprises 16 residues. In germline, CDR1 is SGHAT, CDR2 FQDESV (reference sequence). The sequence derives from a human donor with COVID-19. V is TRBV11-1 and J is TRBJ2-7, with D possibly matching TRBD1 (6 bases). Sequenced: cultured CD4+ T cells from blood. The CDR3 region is CASSLVSGHSIHEQYF. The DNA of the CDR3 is TGTGCCAGCAGCTTAGTGTCGGGACATTCGATCCACGAGCAGTACTTC.